What follows are 21 T cell receptor beta chains derived from one specimen sequenced in a study of blood T cells in healthy people across ages. It was with a sample-barcoded 5' primer and a J-beta primer mix that a second PCR of about 6 to 12 cycles was run. Each CDR3 protein is one row after TCRdb ran MiXCR on the 5' RACE reads. The sample holds hundreds of thousands of distinct CDR3 sequences; around 24% are singletons and the top ten take approximately 10%. This sample also appeared in a second study, on T cells of mothers and their children.

The sequencing sample was made of blood. The source of these receptors is a boy between 10 and 17 years old in good health.

The chain has TRBV12-3 or TRBV12-4 and TRBJ2-5; 11 nucleotides align to TRBD1. The DNA end favors TRBJ2-1, so the J call may be wrong. The CDR3 runs to 15 residues. The CDR3 loop reads CASSSPGTGGNEQFF. The CDR3 nucleotides read TGTGCCAGCAGTAGTCCCGGGACAGGGGGGAATGAGCAGTTCTTC.

The CDR3 region is CASSQDKRGGGSPLHF. In nucleotides, the CDR3 is TGCGCCAGCAGCCAAGATAAGAGGGGAGGTGGTTCACCCCTCCACTTT. This chain connects TRBV4-3 to TRBJ1-6, with D maybe TRBD1 (5 bases). The germline CDR1 and CDR2 sequences are LGHNA and YSLEER. V was trimmed by 0 bases and J by 9 bases, leaving 15 bases between them. The CDR3 length is 16 residues.

The chain couples TRBV6-1 to TRBJ2-3; the D is unclear. This CDR3 comprises 15 residues. Trimming pared 7 bases from V and 6 bases from J, leaving 20 bases between. Germline assignment: CDR1 MNHNS and CDR2 SASEGT. The CDR3 DNA reads TGTGCCAGCATAGTGCTGGTAAGGGCGGCCGATACGCAGTATTTT. Amino acids: CASIVLVRAADTQYF.

This clonotype was seen only once. V is TRBV7-2 and J is TRBJ2-7; either TRBD1 or TRBD2 may fit D (5 bases each). V was cut by 5 bases and J by 1 base, with 18 bases left in between. The V gene's germline CDR1 is SGHTA and CDR2 FQGNSA. The CDR3 is 16 residues long. In DNA form, the CDR3 reads TGTGCCAGCAGCCGGGGCCGGGACGAAATATCCTACGAGCAGTACTTC. Translating gives CASSRGRDEISYEQYF.

A few counts support this clonotype. The V gene is TRBV28, the J gene TRBJ1-5; maybe TRBD1 (6 bases). This CDR3 region has 16 residues. V shed 4 bases and J shed 7 bases, with 20 bases lying between them. Germline V lookup: CDR1 MDHEN, CDR2 SYDVKM. CDR3 in amino acids: CASSWVGALGKQPQHF. The CDR3 DNA reads as TGTGCCAGCAGTTGGGTGGGGGCGCTTGGGAAGCAGCCCCAGCATTTT.

The chain links TRBV4-3 to TRBJ2-3, with D possibly being TRBD1 (5 bases). V gave up 1 base and J gave up 4 bases, with 15 bases separating them. There are 16 residues in the CDR3. Looked up from germline, CDR1 is LGHNA and CDR2 is YSLEER. This CDR3 is CASSQVGREGSDTQYF. DNA for the CDR3: TGCGCCAGCAGCCAAGTCGGCAGGGAAGGGTCAGATACGCAGTATTTT.

This chain links TRBV4-2 with TRBJ2-3; D gene uncertain. Per germline, CDR1 LGHNA and CDR2 YNFKEQ. This CDR3 comprises 17 residues. Trimming removed 2 bases at V and 2 bases at J, with 17 bases between. In DNA, the CDR3 is TGTGCCAGCAGCCAAAAGTATATAGGCGATCTCACAGATACGCAGTATTTT. It yields the protein CASSQKYIGDLTDTQYF.

This clonotype occurred many times. The chain is built from TRBV2 and TRBJ2-5; 8 bases align to TRBD2. The end of the DNA aligns better with TRBJ2-7, so the J call may be wrong. CDR1 SNHLY and CDR2 FYNNEI come from the germline V gene. CDR3 size: 14 residues. The CDR3 coding sequence is TGTGCCAGCAGTGAGGCGGGGGGCAGGGACGAGCAGTACTTC. This codes for CASSEAGGRDEQYF.

This chain joins TRBV7-2 and TRBJ2-3; tentatively, D is TRBD1 or TRBD2 (6 bases each). With 1 base removed from V and 0 bases from J, the gap between germline ends came to 11 bases. In germline, CDR1 is SGHTA, CDR2 FQGNSA. This CDR3 spans 16 amino acids. CDR3 sequence: CASSLVGGSSTDTQYF. For the CDR3, the DNA is TGTGCCAGCAGCTTAGTAGGGGGGTCAAGCACAGATACGCAGTATTTT.

This clonotype turned up a few times. Mismatch with germline at one junction end may stem from a read error. The chain couples TRBV7-2 to TRBJ2-3; D is unclear. The CDR3 spans 13 residues. Germline V gene sequence: CDR1 SGHTA, CDR2 FQGNSA. The CDR3 sequence: CASSPGAWGTQYF. CDR3 nucleotides: TGTGCCAGCAGCCCCGGAGCCTGGGGTACGCAGTACTTT.

The chain uses TRBV7-2 and TRBJ2-1; D gene uncertain. CDR1 is SGHTA, CDR2 FQGNSA, per germline. V was pared by 2 bases and J by 3 bases, with 14 bases between. The length of the CDR3 is 16 residues. In nucleotides, the CDR3 is TGTGCCAGCAGCTTAAAAGGTTGGGCAGACTACAATGAGCAGTTCTTC. Its translation is CASSLKGWADYNEQFF.

This clonotype was counted only a few times. This chain joins TRBV14 and TRBJ2-5; 7 bases match TRBD1. The DNA end is more similar to TRBJ2-7, so the J call may be wrong. Germline CDR1 reads SGHDN; CDR2 reads FVKESK. This CDR3 has 14 residues. This CDR3 reads CASSQVTGAREQYF. CDR3 coding DNA: TGTGCCAGCAGCCAAGTAACAGGGGCCCGCGAGCAGTACTTC.

The chain combines TRBV4-1 with TRBJ2-6; D is undetermined. Germline V CDR1 and CDR2: MGHRA, YSYEKL. Trimming stripped 4 bases from V and 1 base from J, with 14 bases between. The CDR3 is 17 residues long. The CDR3 loop is CASSPGRSSSGANVLTF. Written as DNA, the CDR3 is TGCGCCAGCAGCCCCGGACGAAGTTCGTCTGGGGCCAACGTCCTGACTTTC.

V usage is TRBV29-1 and J usage is TRBJ2-5, with D possibly matching TRBD1 (5 bases). V lost 7 bases to trimming and J lost 11 bases, with 17 bases between them. This CDR3 comprises 11 residues. Germline-derived CDR1 and CDR2 are SQVTM and ANQGSEA. The CDR3 coding sequence is TGCAGCGGGAACCAGGGTCATGAGCAGTACTTC. It yields the protein CSGNQGHEQYF.

The rearrangement links TRBV4-3 to TRBJ2-6; D uncertain. V gave up 1 base and J gave up 6 bases, with 4 bases separating them. CDR3 length: 13 amino acids. The germline V gene encodes CDR1 LGHNA and CDR2 YSLEER. Here the CDR3 reads CASSQGQANVLTF. The DNA for the CDR3 is TGCGCCAGCAGCCAAGGGCAGGCCAACGTCCTGACTTTC.

With respect to this clonotype: The junction departs from germline at one end; a sequencing error may be responsible. The chain links TRBV7-2 to TRBJ2-4, with D possibly matching TRBD1 (6 bases). The germline gives CDR1 SGHTA, CDR2 FQGNSA. This CDR3 contains 13 residues. The CDR3 bases are TGTGTCAGCAGCCCACGGACAGAAAACATTCAGTACTTC. Translating it yields CVSSPRTENIQYF.

This chain joins TRBV24-1 and TRBJ2-1; D is possibly TRBD1 or TRBD2 (5 bases each). V lost 7 bases to trimming and J lost 7 bases, with 13 bases between them. From germline, CDR1 is KGHDR and CDR2 SFDVKD. The CDR3 contains 13 residues. The DNA for the CDR3 is TGTGCCACCAGAGCCCGGGGACGGAATGAGCAGTTCTTC. This gives the protein CATRARGRNEQFF.

The V call is TRBV20-1, the J call TRBJ1-2; TRBD1 might be the D (5 bases). V lost 2 bases, J lost 2 bases, and 9 bases lay in between. Germline CDR1 DFQATT, CDR2 SNEGSKA (reference sequence). The CDR3 contains 13 residues. The CDR3 reads CSARNRDNYGYTF. The CDR3 nucleotides are TGCAGTGCTAGAAACCGGGACAACTATGGCTACACCTTC.

The rearrangement links TRBV9 to TRBJ2-7, with 7 bases lining up with TRBD1. The CDR3 extends over 15 amino acids. V dropped 0 bases and J dropped 2; count of bases not matched to a gene: 5. Looked up from germline, CDR1 is SGDLS and CDR2 is YYNGEE. DNA for the CDR3: TGTGCCAGCAGCGTAGGGCAAGGGGGCGCCTACGAGCAGTACTTC. This codes for CASSVGQGGAYEQYF. The full variable domain, in which reference TRBV9 and TRBJ2-7 provide the parts outside the CDR3, is DSGVTQTPKHLITATGQRVTLRCSPRSGDLSVYWYQQSLDQGLQFLIQYYNGEERAKGNILERFSAQQFPDLHSELNLSSLELGDSALYFCASSVGQGGAYEQYFGPGTRLTVT.

The gene calls are TRBV6-1 and TRBJ2-7; D is perhaps TRBD1 (7 bases). Germline assignment: CDR1 MNHNS and CDR2 SASEGT. The V end was cut by 5 bases, the J end by 3 bases, with 20 bases between. The CDR3 is 16 amino acids. CDR3 DNA sequence: TGTGCCAGCAGTCTCCACCGACCAGGGGGGCACTACGAGCAGTACTTC. Translated: CASSLHRPGGHYEQYF.

This clonotype was detected a few times. The gene calls are TRBV5-1 and TRBJ2-5; D remains ambiguous. Per germline, CDR1 SGHRS and CDR2 YFSETQ. V dropped 2 bases and J dropped 2 bases, with 13 bases sitting between them. This CDR3 has 15 residues. In DNA form, the CDR3 reads TGCGCCAGCAGCTTAGGACCCACGCAGCAAGAGACCCAGTACTTC. Translating gives CASSLGPTQQETQYF.